This TCR beta chain was obtained from a study of blood T cells in healthy people across ages. A sample-barcoded 5' primer and a J-beta primer mix were used in a second PCR of roughly 6 to 12 cycles. One entry per CDR3 protein results from TCRdb running MiXCR on the 5' RACE reads. The sample yields some 1.5 million distinct CDR3 sequences, approximately 30% seen once. Overall study findings and caveats: Total diversity from one million sequenced T cells was likely underestimated. Long-lived and aged donors differed, with more naive CD4+ cells and higher diversity in the long-lived.

Per germline, CDR1 ENHRY and CDR2 SYGVKD. V shed 1 base, J shed 5 bases, and the junction held 3 bases outside the gene matches. The CDR3 extends over 14 amino acids. In the case of this clonotype: The antigen remains undetermined.

The source material was blood. This TCR was recovered from a woman in her twenties or thirties in good health. The chain links TRBV10-3 to TRBJ2-7; 9 positions match TRBD1. CDR3 nucleotides: TGTGCCATCAGTGAGTTTGGGACAGGGAACGAGCAGTACTTC. The encoded protein is CAISEFGTGNEQYF.